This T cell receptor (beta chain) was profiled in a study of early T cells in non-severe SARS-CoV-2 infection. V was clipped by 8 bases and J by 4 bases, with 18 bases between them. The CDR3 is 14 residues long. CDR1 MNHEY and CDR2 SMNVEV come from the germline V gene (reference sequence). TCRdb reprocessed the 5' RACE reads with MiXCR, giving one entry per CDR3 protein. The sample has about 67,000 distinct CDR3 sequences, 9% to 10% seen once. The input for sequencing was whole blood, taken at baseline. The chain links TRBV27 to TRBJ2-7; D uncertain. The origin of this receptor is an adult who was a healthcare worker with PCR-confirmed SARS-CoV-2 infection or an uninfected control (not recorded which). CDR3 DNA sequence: TGTGCCAGCGCTGTGGACCTTGGTGGGTACGAGCAGTACTTC. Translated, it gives CASAVDLGGYEQYF.